This T cell receptor beta chain appears in the sequencing data of a study of CD4+ T cells in melanoma. This clone has only a few counts. TCRdb keeps only in-frame clones here, not all; method: immunoSEQ multiplex PCR. Of 14,000 to 15,000 clones in the sample, roughly 69% were seen once. The TCR originated in a human donor with melanoma. The sequenced sample consisted of cells from a culture (not recorded whether cultured in vitro).

CDR3 loop: CASSPSGRDSSFYGYTF. For the CDR3, the DNA is TGTGCCAGCAGTCCTTCTGGCCGGGACAGCTCGTTCTATGGCTACACCTTC. The gene calls are TRBV2 and TRBJ1-2; 7 positions match TRBD1. The trim removed 5 bases at V and 4 bases at J, leaving 16 bases unmatched. The CDR3 spans 17 residues. Germline CDR1 is SNHLY and CDR2 is FYNNEI.